The next 18 T cell receptor beta chains were all read from a single sample in a study of blood T cell repertoires in COVID-19. Sequenced by immunoSEQ multiplex PCR; TCRdb stores in-frame clones only, minus some. This repertoire shows approximately 340,000 clones, around four fifths found once; its top ten account for approximately 3%. The specimen was peripheral blood. These receptors were obtained from a man younger than 40 with active or convalescent COVID-19.

The chain couples TRBV11-3 to TRBJ1-4; 9 positions agree with TRBD1. From germline, CDR1 is SGHNT and CDR2 YENEEA. Losses at the gene ends were 4 bases for V and 8 bases for J; bases not matched to a gene: 14. This CDR3 is 17 amino acids long. CDR3 DNA sequence: TGTGCCAGCAGCTATTATCCCTCAACAGGGGGCGAGGAAAAACTGTTTTTT. It yields the protein CASSYYPSTGGEEKLFF.

The rearrangement joins TRBV6-5 to TRBJ1-3; D remains ambiguous. V lost 8 bases to trimming and J lost 2 bases, with 10 bases between them. The CDR3 runs to 13 residues. The germline V gene has CDR1 MNHEY and CDR2 SVGAGI. For the CDR3, the DNA is TGTGCCAGCTTAGAGGGTGCTGGAAACACCATATATTTT. Protein: CASLEGAGNTIYF.

J is TRBJ1-6 and V is TRBV2; no definite D call. The CDR3 consists of 16 residues. Germline-derived CDR1 and CDR2 are SNHLY and FYNNEI. V lost 2 bases, J lost 0 bases, and 8 bases lay in between. CDR3 sequence reads: CASSEQVPSYNSPLHF. The CDR3, as DNA: TGTGCCAGCAGTGAACAGGTCCCCTCCTATAATTCACCCCTCCACTTT.

The rearrangement joins TRBV11-2 to TRBJ1-1; D perhaps matches TRBD1 (6 bases). CDR1 SGHAT and CDR2 FQNNGV come from the germline V gene. The CDR3 contains 14 residues. V shed 4 bases and J shed 5 bases, with 14 bases lying between them. The CDR3 loop is CASSSTTRGTEAFF. CDR3 bases: TGTGCCAGCAGCTCGACTACAAGGGGGACTGAAGCTTTCTTT.

The V gene is TRBV19, the J gene TRBJ1-4, with no clear D. The CDR3 length is 15 residues. Germline-derived CDR1 and CDR2 are LNHDA and SQIVND (reference sequence). V was clipped by 2 bases and J by 7 bases, with 14 bases between them. In DNA form, the CDR3 reads TGTGCCAGTAGTATAAGTACAACGACGGGTGAAAAACTGTTTTTT. Protein product: CASSISTTTGEKLFF.

As concerns this clone: This sample also contains other DNA sequences that code for the same CDR3. This chain connects TRBV9 to TRBJ2-2; no clear D. This CDR3 is built from 14 residues. Trimming stripped 0 bases from V and 1 base from J, with 4 bases between. Germline lookup yields CDR1 SGDLS and CDR2 YYNGEE. The CDR3 coding sequence is TGTGCCAGCAGCGTAGCAGGGAACACCGGGGAGCTGTTTTTT. Translating gives CASSVAGNTGELFF.

The V gene is TRBV7-9, the J gene TRBJ2-7; 8 bases map to TRBD2. CDR1 and CDR2 from the germline V gene are SEHNR and FQNEAQ (reference sequence). V gave up 5 bases and J gave up 4 bases; unmatched junction bases: 10. The CDR3 is 15 residues long. The CDR3 coding sequence is TGTGCCAGCAGCCCCCCCATAGCGGGACCTTACGAGCAGTACTTC. Amino acids: CASSPPIAGPYEQYF.

This chain joins TRBV2 and TRBJ1-1; TRBD1 is a possible D gene (6 bases). Germline V gene data show CDR1 as SNHLY and CDR2 as FYNNEI. The CDR3 contains 15 residues. Trimming shortened V by 3 bases and J by 4 bases, and 15 bases separated the two germline ends. CDR3 in amino acids: CASSDRGALGTEAFF. The CDR3 DNA follows: TGTGCCAGCAGTGATCGGGGGGCGCTGGGCACTGAAGCTTTCTTT.

This rearrangement joins TRBV30 to TRBJ2-3; D is perhaps TRBD2 (6 bases). V was shortened by 2 bases and J by 2 bases, with 14 bases between the two germline ends. CDR1 GTSNPN and CDR2 SVGIG come from the germline V gene (reference sequence). The CDR3 is 15 residues long. The CDR3 coding sequence is TGTGCCTGGAGTTCTGGACGGGAGAACACAGATACGCAGTATTTT. As protein: CAWSSGRENTDTQYF. The complete variable domain, with remaining parts taken from reference TRBV30 and TRBJ2-3, reads SQTIHQWPATLVQPVGSPLSLECTVEGTSNPNLYWYRQAAGRGLQLLFYSVGIGQISSEVPQNLSASRPQDRQFILSSKKLLLSDSGFYLCAWSSGRENTDTQYFGPGTRLTVL.

This chain uses TRBV10-3 with TRBJ1-2; no reliable D call. Germline V lookup: CDR1 ENHRY, CDR2 SYGVKD. The V gene lost 10 bases and the J gene lost 4 bases, with 10 bases spanning the gap. The CDR3 is 11 residues long. The CDR3, as DNA: TGTGCCACAAGCCCGAGCTATGGCTACACCTTC. Its protein product is CATSPSYGYTF.

The chain is built from TRBV5-6 and TRBJ1-4; D possibly corresponds to TRBD1 (6 bases). The germline V and J ends were trimmed by 0 bases and 7 bases, with 16 bases remaining between them. Germline CDR1 and CDR2: SGHDT and YYEEEE. The CDR3 spans 16 residues. The CDR3 region is CASSLGGPTAGEKLFF. The CDR3 region has the DNA TGTGCCAGCAGCTTGGGGGGGCCTACGGCGGGTGAAAAACTGTTTTTT.

The chain has TRBV7-3 and TRBJ1-1, with TRBD1 matching over 9 bases. The V and J ends lost 5 bases and 5 bases, in that order; junction bases with no gene match: 9. The CDR3 runs to 15 residues. Germline lookup yields CDR1 SGHTA and CDR2 FQGTGA. CDR3 coding DNA: TGTGCCAGCAGCCCTACGGGACAGGGACGGACTGAAGCTTTCTTT. This codes for CASSPTGQGRTEAFF.

The chain couples TRBV10-3 to TRBJ2-7; 7 nucleotides line up with TRBD2. Germline CDR1 ENHRY, CDR2 SYGVKD. The trim removed 4 bases at V and 4 bases at J, leaving 7 bases unmatched. The CDR3 loop spans 14 amino acids. CDR3: CAISAGTRGYEQYF. The DNA of the CDR3 is TGTGCCATCAGTGCCGGGACGCGGGGGTACGAGCAGTACTTC.

This clone was found a few times. The DNA of the CDR3 is TGCGCCAGCAGCTTGGATCCGGGGAGAACCGGGGAGCTGTTTTTT. Encoded protein: CASSLDPGRTGELFF. The chain recombines TRBV5-1 with TRBJ2-2, with D tentatively TRBD2 (5 bases). Germline V gene lookup returns CDR1 SGHRS and CDR2 YFSETQ. The CDR3 loop spans 15 amino acids. Trimming shortened V by 0 bases and J by 5 bases, and 11 bases separated the two germline ends.

As DNA, the CDR3 is TGTGCCAGCAGTTACTCGACGCAGGGGGGTCAGCCCCAGCATTTT. It translates to CASSYSTQGGQPQHF. This chain joins TRBV6-5 and TRBJ1-5, with TRBD1 matching over 7 bases. The germline gives CDR1 MNHEY, CDR2 SVGAGI. V lost 0 bases and J lost 6; bases outside the gene matches: 5. CDR3 length: 15 amino acids.

This clone was detected a few times. The rearrangement links TRBV12-3 or TRBV12-4 to TRBJ1-2; possibly TRBD1 for D (6 bases). Trimming cost V 2 bases and J 6 bases, with 10 bases left between them. The CDR3 has 13 residues. The CDR3 DNA sequence: TGTGCCAGCAGTTTACAGGGGTGGGATGGCTACACCTTC. Residues: CASSLQGWDGYTF.

V usage is TRBV24-1 and J usage is TRBJ1-4, with D possibly TRBD1 on 6 matching bases. Per germline, CDR1 KGHDR and CDR2 SFDVKD. The CDR3 is made up of 16 amino acids. With 5 bases removed from V and 6 bases from J, the gap between germline ends came to 18 bases. The CDR3 sequence: CATSASYREGDEKLFF. In DNA, the CDR3 is TGTGCCACCAGTGCATCCTACAGGGAGGGGGATGAAAAACTGTTTTTT.

The rearrangement uses TRBV28 and TRBJ2-1; TRBD2 matches at 9 bases. The germline CDR1 and CDR2 sequences are MDHEN and SYDVKM. CDR3 length equals 13 residues. Unmatched junction bases numbered 12, after V lost 6 bases and J lost 15 bases. The CDR3 loop reads CASSPGLAHTRFF. The CDR3 nucleotides read TGTGCCAGCAGCCCGGGACTAGCCCATACCCGGTTCTTC.